The 2 T cell receptor beta chains below come from one sample, sequenced in a study of control samples from healthy donors and cancer patients. Assay used: immunoSEQ multiplex PCR; TCRdb lists only in-frame clones, some missing. The sample has 90,000 to 100,000 clones; about 79% are singletons. Sequenced material: blood. The receptor set was obtained from a woman between 25 and 40 years old in good health.

This rearrangement joins TRBV4-3 to TRBJ1-3; TRBD1 aligns across 7 bases. After removal of 3 bases from V and 0 bases from J, the junction contained 5 bases not matched to a gene. The CDR3 is 16 residues long. Per germline, CDR1 LGHNA and CDR2 YSLEER. In DNA form, the CDR3 reads TGCGCCAGCAGCCAGGGACAGTCACGCTCTGGAAACACCATATATTTT. Its protein product is CASSQGQSRSGNTIYF.

The chain couples TRBV7-9 to TRBJ2-3, with D tentatively TRBD1 (5 bases). V was pared by 8 bases and J by 2 bases, with 14 bases between. The germline V gene has CDR1 SEHNR and CDR2 FQNEAQ (reference sequence). The CDR3 length is 14 residues. DNA of the CDR3: TGTGCCAGCGCCTCAGACAGTCCCACAGATACGCAGTATTTT. The encoded protein is CASASDSPTDTQYF.